This TCR beta chain was sequenced during a study of tumor-infiltrating lymphocytes in primary liver carcinoma. With a constant-region primer, TCR beta cDNA was made from 500 ng of total RNA. Three rounds of nested multiplex PCR with slightly modified ARM-PCR produced TCR beta libraries. A C-beta reverse primer and TRBV1-TRBV30 forward primers served in each of the first two PCR rounds, at 10 cycles apiece. TCRdb re-called the multiplex PCR reads with MiXCR, one entry per CDR3 protein. This sample has around 99,000 distinct CDR3 sequences; 65% to 70% occur once, and the top ten carry 25% to 35%. The tissue used was unsorted bulk material of roughly 17-32 mg. RNA and DNA were co-extracted from it with the AllPrep DNA/RNA mini kit. The germline gives CDR1 PRHDT, CDR2 FYEKMQ (reference sequence). V lost 3 bases and J lost 4, with 12 bases in between. The CDR3 has 15 amino acids.

The sequence derives from a man aged 35 to 55 with primary liver carcinoma and hepatitis B virus infection. Sequencing was carried out using tumor-adjacent normal liver tissue. J is TRBJ2-2 and V is TRBV13; D ambiguous. The CDR3 spells CASSFGSAITGELFF. CDR3 bases: TGTGCCAGCAGCTTCGGCAGTGCGATCACCGGGGAGCTGTTTTTT. Together with reference TRBV13 and TRBJ2-2, the CDR3 gives the full variable domain: AAGVIQSPRHLIKEKRETATLKCYPIPRHDTVYWYQQGPGQDPQFLISFYEKMQSDKGSIPDRFSAQQFSDYHSELNMSSLELGDSALYFCASSFGSAITGELFFGEGSRLTVL.